Each of the 29 T cell receptor beta chains below was sequenced from the same sample in a study of beta chain features in type 1 diabetes. The study reverse transcribed the entire isolated RNA, so it sequenced expressed TCRB transcripts. Produced via immunoSEQ multiplex PCR; TCRdb's table is partial and in-frame only. The sample has hundreds of thousands of clones, roughly an eighth seen once. The sequenced sample consisted of naive CD4+ T cells from blood. Receptors originate from a middle-aged woman in good health.

This chain links TRBV7-2 with TRBJ2-7; the D gene is possibly TRBD2 (5 bases). Germline loops: CDR1 SGHTA, CDR2 FQGNSA. This CDR3 contains 14 residues. Trimming removed 5 bases at V and 6 bases at J, with 17 bases between. The CDR3 DNA sequence: TGTGCCAGCAGCCCTGGGCGGGCAACTCTCGAGCAGTACTTC. Protein: CASSPGRATLEQYF.

This clone appeared a few times. This rearrangement joins TRBV7-2 to TRBJ1-2, with D maybe TRBD1 (5 bases). This CDR3 region has 15 residues. Germline lookup yields CDR1 SGHTA and CDR2 FQGNSA. V was cut by 5 bases and J by 0 bases, with 13 bases left in between. Here the CDR3 reads CASSLGTSANYGYTF. Here the CDR3 DNA reads TGTGCCAGCAGCCTAGGGACTTCCGCTAACTATGGCTACACCTTC. Together with reference TRBV7-2 and TRBJ1-2, the CDR3 gives the full variable domain: GAGVSQSPSNKVTEKGKDVELRCDPISGHTALYWYRQSLGQGLEFLIYFQGNSAPDKSGLPSDRFSAERTGGSVSTLTIQRTQQEDSAVYLCASSLGTSANYGYTFGSGTRLTVV.

This clone was counted only a few times. This rearrangement joins TRBV10-1 to TRBJ2-7, with a possible D match to TRBD1 (6 bases). CDR3 length: 13 residues. The V gene's germline CDR1 is WNHNN and CDR2 SYGVQD (reference sequence). Trimming took off 3 bases at V and 6 bases at J, with 12 bases between the two ends. The CDR3: CASSDEGDSEQYF. The CDR3 region has the DNA TGCGCCAGCAGTGACGAGGGGGATTCCGAGCAGTACTTC.

This sequence joins TRBV19 and TRBJ2-5; TRBD2 matches at 12 bases. The CDR3 consists of 12 residues. Trimming cost V 6 bases and J 10 bases; bases outside gene matches: 3. Germline V gives CDR1 LNHDA, CDR2 SQIVND (reference sequence). The CDR3 DNA reads TGTGCCAGTAGACCTAGCGGGGGGGACCAGTACTTC. It yields the protein CASRPSGGDQYF.

The sample holds a few counts of this clone. This chain links TRBV18 with TRBJ2-1, with 7 bases aligning to TRBD2. The V segment lost 5 bases and the J segment 5 bases; nucleotides outside the gene matches: 12. Germline V gives CDR1 KGHSH, CDR2 LQKENI. The CDR3 sequence is 16 residues long. The CDR3 reads CASSVTETSRDNEQFF. The CDR3 bases are TGTGCCAGCTCAGTAACCGAGACTAGCCGAGACAATGAGCAGTTCTTC.

The chain combines TRBV27 with TRBJ1-1; 8 positions match TRBD1. CDR1 is MNHEY, CDR2 SMNVEV, per germline (reference sequence). CDR3 length equals 16 residues. V trimming: 5 bases; J trimming: 2 bases; junction bases outside the gene matches: 10. The CDR3 loop is CASSPRTGTRNTEAFF. Written as DNA, the CDR3 is TGTGCCAGCAGTCCCCGGACAGGGACGAGAAACACTGAAGCTTTCTTT.

This clone has more than one count but fewer than ten. As DNA, the CDR3 is TGTGCCAGCAGCTTCTCCAGGGGGTGGGAGAGCTCTGGAAACACCATATATTTT. Translating gives CASSFSRGWESSGNTIYF. The rearrangement uses TRBV7-8 and TRBJ1-3; 7 nucleotides align to TRBD1. The trim removed 3 bases at V and 0 bases at J, leaving 11 bases unmatched. The CDR3 covers 18 residues. Germline CDR1 and CDR2: SGHVS and FQNEAQ. The whole variable domain, remainder taken from reference TRBV7-8 and TRBJ1-3, is GAGVSQSPRYKVAKRGQDVALRCDPISGHVSLFWYQQALGQGPEFLTYFQNEAQLDKSGLPSDRFFAERPEGSVSTLKIQRTQQEDSAVYLCASSFSRGWESSGNTIYFGEGSWLTVV.

V and J are TRBV2 and TRBJ2-3; 8 nucleotides agree with TRBD2. Per germline, CDR1 SNHLY and CDR2 FYNNEI. The V segment lost 4 bases and the J segment 3 bases; nucleotides outside the gene matches: 3. This CDR3 region has 14 residues. CDR3 sequence reads: CASSVKRGTDTQYF. The CDR3 coding sequence is TGTGCCAGCAGTGTCAAGCGGGGGACAGATACGCAGTATTTT.

About this clone: The identical CDR3 is also encoded by other nucleotide sequences in the sample. This CDR3 is CSVEGQVGETQYF. CDR3 coding DNA: TGCAGCGTTGAAGGGCAGGTAGGAGAGACCCAGTACTTC. This chain joins TRBV29-1 and TRBJ2-5; D is unclear. The CDR3 has 13 amino acids. Germline V gene data show CDR1 as SQVTM and CDR2 as ANQGSEA. V dropped 1 base and J dropped 4 bases, with 10 bases sitting between them.

This sequence joins TRBV7-9 and TRBJ1-5; D perhaps matches TRBD1 (6 bases). The CDR3 is 14 residues long. V lost 4 bases, J lost 5 bases, and 12 bases lay in between. Germline CDR1 is SEHNR and CDR2 is FQNEAQ (reference sequence). The CDR3 is CASSSSRGYQPQHF. The CDR3 DNA reads as TGTGCCAGCAGCTCTTCCAGGGGTTATCAGCCCCAGCATTTT.

The chain is built from TRBV6-5 and TRBJ2-7; 15 bases fit TRBD2. The CDR3 spans 14 residues. Germline values: CDR1 MNHEY, CDR2 SVGAGI. The ends lost 10 bases at V and 5 bases at J; junction bases unmatched: 6. The CDR3 region is CAIRTSGGADEQYF. CDR3 bases: TGTGCCATCCGGACTAGCGGGGGGGCCGACGAGCAGTACTTC.

This clone came up a few times. V is TRBV25-1 and J is TRBJ2-5; TRBD2 is a possible D gene (5 bases). This CDR3 has 13 amino acids. CDR1 is MGHDK, CDR2 SYGVNS, per germline. Deletions cut 2 bases from V and 7 bases from J, with 11 bases between. CDR3 bases: TGTGCCAGCAGTGAAAATTCCGCGGGGACCCAGTACTTC. Its translation is CASSENSAGTQYF.

This clone was seen more than once but under ten times. The chain combines TRBV5-1 with TRBJ2-2; 11 nucleotides agree with TRBD2. Germline CDR1 reads SGHRS; CDR2 reads YFSETQ. The CDR3 consists of 16 residues. With V trimmed by 3 bases and J by 2 bases, 3 bases remained unmatched. CDR3 DNA: TGCGCCAGCAGCTCACGACTAGCGGGAAACACCGGGGAGCTGTTTTTT. Translation gives CASSSRLAGNTGELFF.

This chain links TRBV5-4 with TRBJ2-7; D is ambiguous. CDR3 length: 16 residues. With 0 bases removed from V and 0 bases from J, the gap between germline ends came to 13 bases. Germline CDR1 SGHNT, CDR2 YYREEE (reference sequence). CDR3 residues: CASSLAITPSSYEQYF. The CDR3 DNA sequence: TGTGCCAGCAGCTTGGCCATTACACCAAGCTCCTACGAGCAGTACTTC.

The V call is TRBV14, the J call TRBJ2-4, with no clear D. V was clipped by 0 bases and J by 0 bases, with 18 bases between them. The germline V gene has CDR1 SGHDN and CDR2 FVKESK. The CDR3 contains 19 residues. DNA for the CDR3: TGTGCCAGCAGCCAAGAGGCAAGAACAGCTCCTTTAGCCAAAAACATTCAGTACTTC. Amino acids: CASSQEARTAPLAKNIQYF.

The chain carries TRBV7-9 and TRBJ2-2; D is possibly TRBD2 (6 bases). V gave up 1 base and J gave up 5 bases, with 8 bases separating them. Looked up from germline, CDR1 is SEHNR and CDR2 is FQNEAQ (reference sequence). The CDR3 is made up of 14 amino acids. The chain's CDR3 is CASSLVRGTGELFF. The CDR3 bases are TGTGCCAGCAGCTTAGTTCGGGGGACCGGGGAGCTGTTTTTT.

The gene calls are TRBV27 and TRBJ2-5; TRBD2 matches at 8 bases. J lost 1 base, V lost 2 bases, and 6 bases had no gene match. Germline CDR1 reads MNHEY; CDR2 reads SMNVEV (reference sequence). This CDR3 contains 16 residues. The CDR3 DNA is TGTGCCAGCAGTTTAAGTGGCGGGGGGACCCAAGAGACCCAGTACTTC. It yields the protein CASSLSGGGTQETQYF.

The chain recombines TRBV19 with TRBJ1-1; weak D call: TRBD1 (5 bases). Germline-derived CDR1 and CDR2 are LNHDA and SQIVND (reference sequence). The V end lost 3 bases, the J end lost 2 bases, and 10 bases lay between the germline ends. This CDR3 has 14 amino acids. Written as DNA, the CDR3 is TGTGCCAGTAGTATTCGACAGCCCAACACTGAAGCTTTCTTT. Its translation: CASSIRQPNTEAFF.

This clone was seen a few times. The rearrangement joins TRBV11-2 to TRBJ2-1; 9 positions agree with TRBD1. Trimming took 1 base from V and 9 from J; bases not matched to a gene: 4. Germline V gene lookup returns CDR1 SGHAT and CDR2 FQNNGV. This CDR3 has 14 residues. The CDR3 spells CASSLAQGALEQFF. Here the CDR3 DNA reads TGTGCCAGCAGCTTAGCACAGGGGGCCCTTGAGCAGTTCTTC.

Only a few counts were recorded for this clone. The chain has TRBV4-1 and TRBJ1-5; no clear D. Trimming removed 4 bases at V and 0 bases at J, with 10 bases between. The CDR3 length is 15 residues. Germline V gives CDR1 MGHRA, CDR2 YSYEKL. Here the CDR3 reads CASSRLQFSNQPQHF. The CDR3 DNA is TGCGCCAGCAGCCGATTACAATTTAGCAATCAGCCCCAGCATTTT.

As DNA, the CDR3 is TGTGCCAGCACCATGTTCGGGGTTGAGACCCAGTACTTC. This translates into CASTMFGVETQYF. This chain joins TRBV7-9 and TRBJ2-5, with TRBD2 as a possible D gene (5 bases). This CDR3 has 13 amino acids. V shed 7 bases and J shed 5 bases, with 14 bases lying between them. CDR1 is SEHNR, CDR2 FQNEAQ, per germline (reference sequence).

This clone was seen only a few times. The V gene is TRBV2, the J gene TRBJ1-1; no clear D gene. CDR1 and CDR2 from the germline V gene are SNHLY and FYNNEI. V was pared by 4 bases and J by 5 bases, with 11 bases between. The CDR3 extends over 13 amino acids. The CDR3 loop reads CASSVLRETEAFF. The DNA of the CDR3 is TGTGCCAGCAGTGTTTTAAGGGAGACTGAAGCTTTCTTT.

This clone was seen more than once but under ten times. The rearrangement uses TRBV25-1 and TRBJ1-1; D possibly corresponds to TRBD1 (6 bases). The CDR3 totals 14 residues. V lost 5 bases to trimming and J lost 3 bases, with 13 bases between them. In germline, CDR1 is MGHDK, CDR2 SYGVNS. For the CDR3, the DNA is TGTGCCAGCAGTTCCGGGACAACCTACACTGAAGCTTTCTTT. Encoded protein: CASSSGTTYTEAFF.

This clone was observed a handful of times. This chain links TRBV18 with TRBJ2-5, with D maybe TRBD1 (5 bases). The CDR3 is 14 residues long. The V end lost 4 bases, the J end lost 5 bases, and 14 bases lay between the germline ends. Germline V gene data show CDR1 as KGHSH and CDR2 as LQKENI. The CDR3 protein is CASSRPAGRETQYF. CDR3 in DNA: TGTGCCAGCTCACGCCCCGCAGGGCGGGAGACCCAGTACTTC.

The V gene is TRBV5-6, the J gene TRBJ2-6; 10 bases agree with TRBD2. CDR3 length equals 17 residues. V trimming: 4 bases; J trimming: 0 bases; junction bases outside the gene matches: 4. Looked up from germline, CDR1 is SGHDT and CDR2 is YYEEEE. The CDR3, as DNA: TGTGCCAGCAGCATCGGACTAGCGGCCTCTGGGGCCAACGTCCTGACTTTC. This gives the protein CASSIGLAASGANVLTF.

V and J are TRBV6-4 and TRBJ2-7, with 10 bases aligning to TRBD1. CDR3 length: 17 amino acids. Trimming at V came to 3 bases and at J to 5 bases, leaving 13 bases not matched to a gene. The germline V gene has CDR1 MRHNA and CDR2 SNTAGT. The CDR3 region is CASSEPPDRGRGNEQYF. CDR3 DNA sequence: TGTGCCAGCAGTGAACCCCCTGACAGGGGGCGCGGGAACGAGCAGTACTTC.

This chain connects TRBV6-5 to TRBJ1-2; the D is unclear. Germline V gene data show CDR1 as MNHEY and CDR2 as SVGAGI. There are 15 residues in the CDR3. With 0 bases removed from V and 3 bases from J, the gap between germline ends came to 11 bases. CDR3 region: CASSYSKNGDYGYTF. Written as DNA, the CDR3 is TGTGCCAGCAGTTACTCGAAGAACGGGGACTATGGCTACACCTTC.

The V gene is TRBV5-4, the J gene TRBJ2-3, with D possibly being TRBD2 (5 bases). The germline V and J ends were trimmed by 1 base and 0 bases, with 9 bases remaining between them. The germline gives CDR1 SGHNT, CDR2 YYREEE (reference sequence). The CDR3 length is 15 residues. The CDR3 reads CASSLSGWSTDTQYF. The CDR3 DNA is TGTGCCAGCAGCTTGTCGGGGTGGAGCACAGATACGCAGTATTTT.

The chain has TRBV2 and TRBJ2-7; 9 bases fit TRBD2. The J segment lost 3 bases and the V segment lost 8 bases, leaving 8 bases of the junction unmatched. The CDR3 spans 14 residues. Germline CDR1 SNHLY, CDR2 FYNNEI. CDR3 loop: CASQGLAGLYEQYF. In DNA, the CDR3 is TGTGCCAGCCAGGGGCTAGCGGGGCTCTACGAGCAGTACTTC.